These T cell receptor beta chains were read from a single sample in a study of T-cell memory formation after mild COVID-19. TCRdb reprocessed the 5' RACE reads with MiXCR, giving one entry per CDR3 protein. This table holds some 120,000 distinct CDR3 sequences, approximately 6.3% found once. Sequencing was performed on PBMCs or a T cell subset sorted from them (not recorded which). The receptors derive from an adult woman who had mild COVID-19 (a few samples of this study predate the infection). Cell type and time point are not known. Both conserved end residues are part of each CDR3. The D gene is left open where the match is weak. Only some rows state a clone size, as once, few, many or a class for expanded clones.

v_gene	abundance	j_gene	d_gene	CDR3nt	CDR3aa
TRBV12-3/TRBV12-4	few	TRBJ1-1	.	TGTGCCAGCAGTGTCCCCCCCGCAGGGTACACTGAAGCTTTCTTT	CASSVPPAGYTEAFF
TRBV6-2/TRBV6-3	.	TRBJ1-2	TRBD1	TGTGCCAGCAGTCACGGACAGGGTCCTTTGAGAGGCTACACCTTC	CASSHGQGPLRGYTF
TRBV6-5	many	TRBJ2-7	TRBD2	TGTGCCAGCAGTCTACTAGCGGGAGGTTACGAGCAGTACTTC	CASSLLAGGYEQYF
TRBV27	many	TRBJ2-7	TRBD1	TGTGCCAGCAGTCCTTCCTTTAGACAGGGGCAGTACTTC	CASSPSFRQGQYF
TRBV7-9	.	TRBJ2-7	.	TGTGCCAGCAGCTTCTTGGGGCGGGACCTGTACTTC	CASSFLGRDLYF
TRBV21-1	.	TRBJ2-3	.	TGTGCCAGCAGCAAGTTCGGAGAAAACACAGATACGCAGTATTTT	CASSKFGENTDTQYF
TRBV2	.	TRBJ2-7	.	TGTGCCAGCAGATCCTTAGGCGAGAAGTACTTC	CASRSLGEKYF
TRBV7-9	.	TRBJ1-1	TRBD1	TGTGCCAGCAGCTTGCGACAGGGGGACACTGAAGCTTTCTTT	CASSLRQGDTEAFF
TRBV12-5	few	TRBJ2-3	.	TGTGCTAGTGGTTTGGTACTAGTGAGCACAGATACGCAGTATTTT	CASGLVLVSTDTQYF
TRBV7-2	many	TRBJ1-1	.	TGTGCCAGTCAAGGGGTGCCGTACACTGAAGCTTTCTTT	CASQGVPYTEAFF
TRBV21-1	many	TRBJ2-4	.	TGTGCCAGCAGCGCCAACAGGTCTCAGCTAGCCAAAAACATTCAGTACTTC	CASSANRSQLAKNIQYF
TRBV20-1	.	TRBJ2-2	.	TGCAGTGCCTCAACGCCGGGGACCGGGGAGCTGTTTTTT	CSASTPGTGELFF
TRBV7-8	.	TRBJ1-2	.	TGTGCCAGCAGCTTATTAAGGAGCCCGCAGAGCTACACCTTC	CASSLLRSPQSYTF
TRBV10-2	.	TRBJ2-6	TRBD1	TGCGCCAGCAGCCCACTTCCGGGACAGGGGGCGCGTGGGGCCAACGTCCTGACTTTC	CASSPLPGQGARGANVLTF
TRBV6-5	.	TRBJ2-7	.	TGTGCCAGCAGTGGGCTCGGGACTCCGTCCTACGAGCAGTACTTC	CASSGLGTPSYEQYF
TRBV3-1	few	TRBJ1-1	.	TGTGCCAGCAGCCACCGGTCCGGGGCGGGAACTGAAGCTTTCTTT	CASSHRSGAGTEAFF
TRBV7-3	.	TRBJ2-1	TRBD2	TGTGCCAGCAGCTTAAGAGCCCCCGGGACTAGTTACCCCCCCCGCAATGAGCAGTTCTTC	CASSLRAPGTSYPPRNEQFF
TRBV27	few	TRBJ2-3	TRBD2	TGTGCCAGCAGAGTTTATCCCATGGGGGCTAGCGGGAGATTAGCAGATACGCAGTATTTT	CASRVYPMGASGRLADTQYF
TRBV5-5	many	TRBJ2-2	.	TGTGCCAGCAGCTTGGACAGGGTTCAGGGACTGTTTTTT	CASSLDRVQGLFF
TRBV3-1	.	TRBJ2-3	TRBD2	TGTGCCAGCAGCCCAATAAACGGACTAGCGGGGGCCGGGGATACGCAGTATTTT	CASSPINGLAGAGDTQYF
TRBV7-9	.	TRBJ2-3	TRBD1	TGTGCCAGCAGCGGATTCGACAGGGGGCGCGTCACAGATACGCAGTATTTT	CASSGFDRGRVTDTQYF
TRBV24-1	many	TRBJ2-1	.	TGTGCCACCAGTGATTTGGCACTGTACAATGAGCAGTTCTTC	CATSDLALYNEQFF
TRBV5-1	few	TRBJ1-2	.	TGCGCCAGCAGCTTGGGTTCAGGAGCTAACTATGGCTACACCTTC	CASSLGSGANYGYTF
TRBV18	.	TRBJ2-1	.	TGTGCCAGCACGACAACCCACCATGAGCAGTTCTTC	CASTTTHHEQFF
TRBV7-2	many	TRBJ2-1	.	TGTGCCAGCAGCTTAGAGACGGGGGCCAGGAATGAGCAGTTCTTC	CASSLETGARNEQFF
TRBV6-1	.	TRBJ1-2	TRBD1	TGTGCCAGCATACCTCGGACAGGGGGCAATGGTGGCTACACCTTC	CASIPRTGGNGGYTF
TRBV12-3/TRBV12-4	.	TRBJ1-1	.	TGTGCCAGCAGTTTCGAACTCTTGGGGGGGGCTGAAGCTTTCTTT	CASSFELLGGAEAFF
TRBV5-5	many	TRBJ1-4	TRBD1	TGTGCCAGCAGCTCTCGGGACAGGGGAGACAAACTGTTTTTT	CASSSRDRGDKLFF
TRBV29-1	.	TRBJ1-3	.	TGCAGCGTTGAAGATCCGGGAAACACCATATATTTT	CSVEDPGNTIYF
TRBV12-3/TRBV12-4	.	TRBJ2-7	.	TGTGCCAGCAGTTCCCGGATCCCCAGCGAGCAGTACTTC	CASSSRIPSEQYF
TRBV10-3	.	TRBJ2-1	.	TGTGCCATCAGTGAGTCGCCGGTGGAGCCCAGGAATGAGCAGTTCTTC	CAISESPVEPRNEQFF
TRBV10-3	many	TRBJ2-5	.	TGTGCCATCAGTGAGAGAGGGGCTCAAGAGACCCAGTACTTC	CAISERGAQETQYF
TRBV5-6	many	TRBJ1-1	.	TGTGCCAGCAGCTTGGAAGGGTACGGGACGCCGGCTGAAGCTTTCTTT	CASSLEGYGTPAEAFF
TRBV4-1	.	TRBJ1-1	.	TGCGCCAGCAGCCAAGACTCCGGGACTCAGGTTGAAGCTTTCTTT	CASSQDSGTQVEAFF
TRBV3-1	few	TRBJ2-2	TRBD2	TGTGCCAGCAGCGTTCTAGCGGGATTAACCGGGGAGCTGTTTTTT	CASSVLAGLTGELFF
TRBV7-8	.	TRBJ2-7	TRBD2	TGTGCCAGCAGCCGTACTAGCGCTCGGTCCTACGAGCAGTACTTC	CASSRTSARSYEQYF